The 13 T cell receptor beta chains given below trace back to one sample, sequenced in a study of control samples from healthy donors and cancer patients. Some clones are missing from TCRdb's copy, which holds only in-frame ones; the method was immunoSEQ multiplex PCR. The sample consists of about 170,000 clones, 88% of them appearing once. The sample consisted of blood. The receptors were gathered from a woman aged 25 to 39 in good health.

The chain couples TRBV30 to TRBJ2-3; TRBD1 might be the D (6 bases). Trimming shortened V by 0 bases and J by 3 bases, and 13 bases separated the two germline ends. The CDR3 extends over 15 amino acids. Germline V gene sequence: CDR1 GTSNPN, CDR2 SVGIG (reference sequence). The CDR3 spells CAWSVHGGWTDTQYF. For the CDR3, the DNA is TGTGCCTGGAGTGTACATGGGGGCTGGACAGATACGCAGTATTTT.

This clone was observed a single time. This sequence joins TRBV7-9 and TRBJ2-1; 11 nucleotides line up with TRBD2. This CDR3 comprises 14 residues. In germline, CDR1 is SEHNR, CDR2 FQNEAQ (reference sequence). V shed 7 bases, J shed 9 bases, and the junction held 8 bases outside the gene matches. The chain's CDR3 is CASILAGGPTEQFF. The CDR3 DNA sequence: TGTGCCAGCATTTTAGCGGGAGGGCCAACTGAGCAGTTCTTC.

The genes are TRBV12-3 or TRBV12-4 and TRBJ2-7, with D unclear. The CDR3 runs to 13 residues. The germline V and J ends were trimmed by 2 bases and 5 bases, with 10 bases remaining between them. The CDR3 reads CASSLTGSNEQYV. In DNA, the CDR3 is TGTGCCAGCAGTTTAACCGGGTCGAACGAGCAGTACGTC.

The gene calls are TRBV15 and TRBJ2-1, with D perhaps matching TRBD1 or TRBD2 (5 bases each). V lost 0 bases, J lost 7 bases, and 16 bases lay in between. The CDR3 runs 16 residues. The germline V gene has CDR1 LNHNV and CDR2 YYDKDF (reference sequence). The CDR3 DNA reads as TGTGCCACCAGCAGAGATTCGGGGCCAGGGTGGAATGAGCAGTTCTTC. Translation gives CATSRDSGPGWNEQFF.

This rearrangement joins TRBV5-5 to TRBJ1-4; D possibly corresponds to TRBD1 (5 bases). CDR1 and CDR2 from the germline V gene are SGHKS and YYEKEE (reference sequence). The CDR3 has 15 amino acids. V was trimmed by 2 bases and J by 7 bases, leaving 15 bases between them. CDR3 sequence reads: CASSLIGARGEKLFF. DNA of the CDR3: TGTGCCAGCAGCTTAATCGGGGCGAGGGGTGAAAAACTGTTTTTT.

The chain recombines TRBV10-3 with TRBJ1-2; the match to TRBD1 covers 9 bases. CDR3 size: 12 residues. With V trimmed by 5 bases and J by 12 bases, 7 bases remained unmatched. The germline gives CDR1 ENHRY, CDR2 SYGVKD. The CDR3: CAISKGQGENTF. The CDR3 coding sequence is TGTGCCATCAGTAAGGGACAGGGAGAAAACACCTTC.

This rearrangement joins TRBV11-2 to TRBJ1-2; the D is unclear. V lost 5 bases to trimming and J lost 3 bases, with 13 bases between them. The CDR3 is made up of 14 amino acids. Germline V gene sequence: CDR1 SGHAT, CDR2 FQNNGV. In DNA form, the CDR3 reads TGTGCCAGCAGCCAGTCCTCCAAAGACTATGGCTACACCTTC. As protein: CASSQSSKDYGYTF.

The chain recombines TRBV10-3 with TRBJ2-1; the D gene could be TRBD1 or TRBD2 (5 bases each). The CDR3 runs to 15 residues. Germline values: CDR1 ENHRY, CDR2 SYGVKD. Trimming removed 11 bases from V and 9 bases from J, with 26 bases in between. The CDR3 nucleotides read TGTGCCGCCACTGACGGGACGCCAGTACCCCCTGAGCAGTTCTTC. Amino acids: CAATDGTPVPPEQFF.

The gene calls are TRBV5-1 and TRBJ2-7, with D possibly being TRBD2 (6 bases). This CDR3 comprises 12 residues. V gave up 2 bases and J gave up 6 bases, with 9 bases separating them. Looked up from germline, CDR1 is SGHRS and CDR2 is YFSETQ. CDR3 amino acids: CASSFSGGEQYV. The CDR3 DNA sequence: TGCGCCAGCAGCTTTAGCGGCGGCGAGCAGTACGTC.

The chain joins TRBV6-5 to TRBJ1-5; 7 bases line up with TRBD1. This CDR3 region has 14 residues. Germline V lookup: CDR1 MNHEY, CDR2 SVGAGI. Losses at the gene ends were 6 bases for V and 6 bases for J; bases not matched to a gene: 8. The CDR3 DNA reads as TGTGCCAGCAGAACCAGACAGGGAGTTCAGCCCCAGCATTTT. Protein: CASRTRQGVQPQHF.

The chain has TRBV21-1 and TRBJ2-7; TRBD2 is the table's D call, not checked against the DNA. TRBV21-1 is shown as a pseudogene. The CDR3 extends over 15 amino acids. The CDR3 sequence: CASSKEETSRYEQYF. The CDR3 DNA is TGTGCCAGCAGCAAAGAGGAGACTAGTCGATACGAGCAGTACTTC.

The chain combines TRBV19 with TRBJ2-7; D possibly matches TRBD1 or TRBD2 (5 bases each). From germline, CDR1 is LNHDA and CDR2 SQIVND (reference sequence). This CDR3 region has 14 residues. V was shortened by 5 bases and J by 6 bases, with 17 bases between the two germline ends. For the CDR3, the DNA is TGTGCCAGTAGTTGGGGGACGCCGGGTGGCGAGCAGTACTTC. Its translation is CASSWGTPGGEQYF.

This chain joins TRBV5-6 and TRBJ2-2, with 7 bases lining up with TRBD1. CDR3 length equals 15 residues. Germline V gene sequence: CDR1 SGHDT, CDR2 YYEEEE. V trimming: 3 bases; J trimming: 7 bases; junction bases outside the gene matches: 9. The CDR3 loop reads CASSSRDRLYGELFF. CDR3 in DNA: TGTGCCAGCAGCTCCCGGGACAGATTGTACGGGGAGCTGTTTTTT.